This TCR beta chain was identified during a study of tumor-infiltrating lymphocytes in glioblastoma multiforme. Study results and caveats: Unequal TCR RNA per T cell might skew measured clone sizes.

This clonotype was recorded at least ten times. Its target is unknown. The CDR3 runs 14 residues. The V gene's germline CDR1 is SGHAT and CDR2 FQNNGV. V lost 2 bases, J lost 5 bases, and 1 base stayed unmatched. Three nested ARM-PCR rounds with V-beta and C-beta primers built TCRB libraries. TCRB cDNA was made from 0.4 to 0.6 ug total RNA. These TCRB libraries lack any described unique molecular identifiers. In TCRdb, the multiplex PCR reads were re-called with MiXCR into one record per CDR3 protein. The table has 10,000 to 15,000 distinct CDR3 sequences, around three fifths seen once. J is TRBJ2-3 and V is TRBV11-2; 10 bases are shared with TRBD2. This TCR derives from a male donor with glioblastoma. The sequenced material came from brain tumor tissue. The CDR3 spells CASSLLAGEDTQYF. CDR3 DNA: TGTGCCAGCAGCTTACTAGCGGGGGAAGATACGCAGTATTTT.